The rows below give T cell receptor beta chains drawn from one sample of a study of blood T cell repertoires in COVID-19. Generated by immunoSEQ multiplex PCR, the TCRdb table keeps only in-frame clones and is missing some. The sample records some 48,000 clones, around 92% being singletons. Sequenced input: peripheral blood. The receptors come from a human donor in a cohort sampled during active COVID-19. Both conserved end residues are part of each CDR3. Fields, in order: J gene, CDR3 length, D gene, V gene, CDR3 protein. The D gene is left open where the match is weak.

J: TRBJ2-2; length: 14; D: .; V: TRBV18; CDR3: CASSPGPNTGELFF
J: TRBJ2-7; length: 15; D: TRBD2; V: TRBV9; CDR3: CASSVGDGRAFEQYF
J: TRBJ2-7; length: 13; D: .; V: TRBV30; CDR3: CAWSTPGAYEQYF
J: TRBJ1-5; length: 14; D: .; V: TRBV13; CDR3: CASRRAGSNQPQHF
J: TRBJ2-1; length: 15; D: .; V: TRBV2; CDR3: CASSVSGLTYNEQFF
J: TRBJ1-5; length: 15; D: .; V: TRBV23-1; CDR3: CASSQTTASNQPQHF
J: TRBJ2-7; length: 15; D: TRBD1; V: TRBV5-1; CDR3: CASSLFQGAVNEQYF
J: TRBJ1-2; length: 15; D: .; V: TRBV18; CDR3: CASSPGTTVGYGYTF
J: TRBJ2-3; length: 17; D: TRBD2; V: TRBV28; CDR3: CASSLERGPYILDTQYF
J: TRBJ2-5; length: 16; D: TRBD2; V: TRBV3-1/TRBV3-2; CDR3: CASSQRPMGGQETQYF
J: TRBJ2-5; length: 14; D: TRBD1; V: TRBV7-2; CDR3: CASSQDRGKETQYF
J: TRBJ2-5; length: 20; D: .; V: TRBV7-6; CDR3: CASSPRSAGLQKGPQETQYF
J: TRBJ2-7; length: 20; D: TRBD2; V: TRBV28; CDR3: CASSPLPASGRKTHSYEQYF
J: TRBJ2-5; length: 17; D: TRBD2; V: TRBV4-2; CDR3: CASSHAGGAGGLETQYF
J: TRBJ1-5; length: 14; D: TRBD1; V: TRBV28; CDR3: CASSLRQGGQPQHF
J: TRBJ2-2; length: 17; D: TRBD2; V: TRBV7-6; CDR3: CASSLRASGGITGELFF
J: TRBJ2-1; length: 14; D: .; V: TRBV7-2; CDR3: CASTRAGLYNEQFF
J: TRBJ2-3; length: 16; D: .; V: TRBV15; CDR3: CATSSKRVSSTDTQYF
J: TRBJ2-3; length: 16; D: TRBD2; V: TRBV9; CDR3: CASSPRVSGSTDTQYF
J: TRBJ1-2; length: 14; D: TRBD1; V: TRBV29-1; CDR3: CSVDTGGHLSGYTF
J: TRBJ1-1; length: 15; D: TRBD1; V: TRBV5-1; CDR3: CASSNRQGAYTEAFF
J: TRBJ1-1; length: 13; D: .; V: TRBV5-4; CDR3: CASSFGGNTEAFF
J: TRBJ1-2; length: 15; D: .; V: TRBV9; CDR3: CASSGIGPGNYGYTF
J: TRBJ2-7; length: 14; D: TRBD2; V: TRBV19; CDR3: CASSIGSGPYEQYF
J: TRBJ2-7; length: 15; D: TRBD1; V: TRBV19; CDR3: CASSPSLGQAYEQYF
J: TRBJ1-2; length: 13; D: .; V: TRBV7-9; CDR3: CASSLGQNYGYTF
J: TRBJ2-7; length: 14; D: .; V: TRBV19; CDR3: CASRLGKGSYEQYF
J: TRBJ1-1; length: 13; D: TRBD1; V: TRBV5-4; CDR3: CASSLDRDTEAFF
J: TRBJ1-2; length: 13; D: .; V: TRBV18; CDR3: CASSPSGGYGYTF
J: TRBJ1-2; length: 15; D: .; V: TRBV4-3; CDR3: CASSQEGEGSAGYTF
J: TRBJ1-2; length: 13; D: TRBD1; V: TRBV9; CDR3: CASSVRGRGGYTF
J: TRBJ1-1; length: 14; D: .; V: TRBV18; CDR3: CASSVTGDNTEAFF
J: TRBJ1-3; length: 17; D: .; V: TRBV18; CDR3: CASSPPLSLFSGNTIYF
J: TRBJ2-3; length: 15; D: TRBD2; V: TRBV2; CDR3: CASHGGRRPTDTQYF
J: TRBJ2-3; length: 18; D: TRBD2; V: TRBV28; CDR3: CASSLWTSGYTSTDTQYF
J: TRBJ2-7; length: 15; D: .; V: TRBV4-3; CDR3: CASSQGSSPSYEQYF
J: TRBJ2-7; length: 16; D: .; V: TRBV7-8; CDR3: CASSLAPARGPYEQYF
J: TRBJ1-1; length: 13; D: .; V: TRBV18; CDR3: CASSPRSDTEAFF
J: TRBJ2-3; length: 16; D: TRBD2; V: TRBV4-1; CDR3: CASSQDKGTSGRVEYF
J: TRBJ2-3; length: 22; D: TRBD2; V: TRBV3-1/TRBV3-2; CDR3: CASSPGLAGIIVNPESTDTQYF
J: TRBJ2-7; length: 15; D: TRBD1; V: TRBV19; CDR3: CASSSSGQVTYEQYF
J: TRBJ1-6; length: 16; D: .; V: TRBV19; CDR3: CASREPDSHPDSPLHF
J: TRBJ2-7; length: 13; D: TRBD1; V: TRBV24-1; CDR3: CATQGAYSYEQYF
J: TRBJ2-2; length: 12; D: .; V: TRBV30; CDR3: CAWARGTGELFF
J: TRBJ1-1; length: 14; D: .; V: TRBV5-5; CDR3: CASSSRRGDTEAFF
J: TRBJ2-3; length: 16; D: TRBD2; V: TRBV7-3; CDR3: CASSSSTSGGTDTQYF